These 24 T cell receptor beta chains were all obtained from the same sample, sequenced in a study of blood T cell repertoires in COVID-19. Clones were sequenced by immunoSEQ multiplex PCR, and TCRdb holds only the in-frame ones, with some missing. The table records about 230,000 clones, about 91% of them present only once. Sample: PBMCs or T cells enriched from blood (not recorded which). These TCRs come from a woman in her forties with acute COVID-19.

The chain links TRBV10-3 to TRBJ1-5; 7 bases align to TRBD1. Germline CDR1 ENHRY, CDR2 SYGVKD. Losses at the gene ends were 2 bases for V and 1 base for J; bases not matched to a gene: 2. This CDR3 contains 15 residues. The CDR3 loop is CAISEEGASNQPQHF. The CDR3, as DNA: TGTGCCATCAGTGAGGAGGGGGCGAGCAATCAGCCCCAGCATTTT.

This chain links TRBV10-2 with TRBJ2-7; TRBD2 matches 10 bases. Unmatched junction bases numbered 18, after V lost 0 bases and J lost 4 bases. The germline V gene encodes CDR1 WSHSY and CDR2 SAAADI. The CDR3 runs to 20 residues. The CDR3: CASSESLTAVLAGGWYEQYV. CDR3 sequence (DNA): TGCGCCAGCAGTGAGTCGTTGACAGCAGTATTAGCGGGAGGATGGTACGAGCAGTACGTC.

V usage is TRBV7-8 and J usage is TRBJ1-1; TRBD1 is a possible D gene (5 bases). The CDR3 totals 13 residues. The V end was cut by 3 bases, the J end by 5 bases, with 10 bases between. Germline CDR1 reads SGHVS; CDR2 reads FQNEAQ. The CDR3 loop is CASSLGGRTEAFF. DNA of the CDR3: TGTGCCAGCAGCTTGGGGGGACGTACTGAAGCTTTCTTT.

The CDR3 sequence: CASSQVGAGQSYNEQFF. CDR3 coding DNA: TGTGCCAGCAGCCAAGTCGGGGCGGGGCAGTCCTACAATGAGCAGTTCTTC. This sequence joins TRBV3-1 (or the pseudogene TRBV3-2) and TRBJ2-1, with D perhaps TRBD2 (6 bases). The V and J ends lost 1 base and 1 base respectively, with 14 bases between them. This CDR3 spans 17 amino acids. Germline lookup yields CDR1 LGHDT and CDR2 YNNKEL (reference sequence).

CDR3 sequence: CASSISGEGYTF. CDR3 DNA sequence: TGTGCCAGCAGTATATCAGGGGAGGGCTACACCTTC. This chain joins TRBV6-5 and TRBJ1-2; possible D gene TRBD1, 6 bases. This CDR3 has 12 amino acids. The germline V gene has CDR1 MNHEY and CDR2 SVGAGI. The V gene lost 5 bases and the J gene lost 8 bases, with 12 bases spanning the gap.

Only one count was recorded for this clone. As DNA, the CDR3 is TGTGCCAGCAGCTTAGCGGGACAGGGAACTGGTTACACCTTC. Protein product: CASSLAGQGTGYTF. This chain links TRBV7-2 with TRBJ1-2; 9 bases align to TRBD1. This CDR3 region has 14 residues. After removal of 0 bases from V and 11 bases from J, the junction contained 7 bases not matched to a gene. Per germline, CDR1 SGHTA and CDR2 FQGNSA.

Written as DNA, the CDR3 is TGTGCCAGCAGTGTTGGGACAGACGACCCCTATGGCTACACCTTC. Protein: CASSVGTDDPYGYTF. The chain is built from TRBV2 and TRBJ1-2; 7 bases line up with TRBD1. Germline V gene lookup returns CDR1 SNHLY and CDR2 FYNNEI. Germline trimming cut 4 bases from V and 4 bases from J; bases unmatched to any gene: 9. CDR3 length: 15 amino acids. The whole variable domain, remainder taken from reference TRBV2 and TRBJ1-2, is EPEVTQTPSHQVTQMGQEVILRCVPISNHLYFYWYRQILGQKVEFLVSFYNNEISEKSEIFDDQFSVERPDGSNFTLKIRSTKLEDSAMYFCASSVGTDDPYGYTFGSGTRLTVV.

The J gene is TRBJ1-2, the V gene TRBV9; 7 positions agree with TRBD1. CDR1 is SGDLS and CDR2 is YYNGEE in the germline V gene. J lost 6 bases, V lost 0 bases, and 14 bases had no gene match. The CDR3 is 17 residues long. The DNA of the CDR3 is TGTGCCAGCAGCGTAGACCCCAGGGGGGCTTCTGGGAATGGCTACACCTTC. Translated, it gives CASSVDPRGASGNGYTF.

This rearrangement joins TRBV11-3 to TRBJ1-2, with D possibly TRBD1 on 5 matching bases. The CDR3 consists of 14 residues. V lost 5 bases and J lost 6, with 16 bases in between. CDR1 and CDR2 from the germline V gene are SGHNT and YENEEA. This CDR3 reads CASSPRQKKDGYTF. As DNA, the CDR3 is TGTGCCAGCAGCCCACGACAGAAGAAAGATGGCTACACCTTC.

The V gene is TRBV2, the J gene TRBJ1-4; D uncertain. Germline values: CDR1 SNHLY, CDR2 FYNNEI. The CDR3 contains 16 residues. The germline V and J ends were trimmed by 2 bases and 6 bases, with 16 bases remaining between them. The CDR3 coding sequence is TGTGCCAGCAGTGAATTACTGAGCTGGGCTGATGAAAAACTGTTTTTT. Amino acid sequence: CASSELLSWADEKLFF.

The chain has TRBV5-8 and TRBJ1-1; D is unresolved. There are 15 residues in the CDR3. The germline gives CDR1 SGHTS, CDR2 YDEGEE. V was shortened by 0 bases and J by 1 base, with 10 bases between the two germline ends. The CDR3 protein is CASSLAVYKNTEAFF. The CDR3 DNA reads TGTGCCAGCAGCTTGGCCGTGTACAAGAACACTGAAGCTTTCTTT.

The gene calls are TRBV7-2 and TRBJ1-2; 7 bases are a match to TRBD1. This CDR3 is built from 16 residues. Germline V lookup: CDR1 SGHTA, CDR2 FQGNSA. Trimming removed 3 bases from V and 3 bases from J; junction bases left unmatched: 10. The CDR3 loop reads CASSFDRARLDYGYTF. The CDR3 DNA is TGTGCCAGCAGCTTCGACAGGGCGCGATTGGACTATGGCTACACCTTC.

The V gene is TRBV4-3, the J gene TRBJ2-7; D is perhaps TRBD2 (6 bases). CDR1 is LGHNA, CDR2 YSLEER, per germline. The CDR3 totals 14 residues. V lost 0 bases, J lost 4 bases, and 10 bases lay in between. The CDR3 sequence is CASSQDLRGYEQYV. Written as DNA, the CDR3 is TGCGCCAGCAGCCAAGATTTGCGGGGATACGAGCAGTACGTC.

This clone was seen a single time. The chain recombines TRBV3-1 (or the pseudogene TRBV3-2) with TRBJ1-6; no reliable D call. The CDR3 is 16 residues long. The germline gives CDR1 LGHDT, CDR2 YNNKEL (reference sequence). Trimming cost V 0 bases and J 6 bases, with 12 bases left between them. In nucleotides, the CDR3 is TGTGCCAGCAGCCAAGATACGGGAGGAGGTAATTCACCCCTCCACTTT. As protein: CASSQDTGGGNSPLHF.

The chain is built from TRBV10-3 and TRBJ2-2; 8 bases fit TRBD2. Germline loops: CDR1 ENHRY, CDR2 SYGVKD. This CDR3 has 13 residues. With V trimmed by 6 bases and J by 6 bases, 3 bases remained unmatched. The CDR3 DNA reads TGTGCCATCAGAGATAGCGGGGCCGGGGAGCTGTTTTTT. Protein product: CAIRDSGAGELFF.

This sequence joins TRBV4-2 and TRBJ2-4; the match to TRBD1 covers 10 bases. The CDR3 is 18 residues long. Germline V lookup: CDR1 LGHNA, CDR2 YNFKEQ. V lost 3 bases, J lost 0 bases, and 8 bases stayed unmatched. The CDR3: CASSQEAGTGVAKNIQYF. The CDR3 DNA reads TGTGCCAGCAGCCAGGAGGCCGGGACAGGGGTAGCCAAAAACATTCAGTACTTC.

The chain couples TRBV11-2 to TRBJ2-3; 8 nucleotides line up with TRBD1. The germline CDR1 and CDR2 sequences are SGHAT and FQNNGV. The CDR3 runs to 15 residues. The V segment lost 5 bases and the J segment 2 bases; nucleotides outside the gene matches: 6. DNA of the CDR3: TGTGCCAGCAGCCCCGGACAGGGCTCCACAGATACGCAGTATTTT. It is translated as CASSPGQGSTDTQYF.

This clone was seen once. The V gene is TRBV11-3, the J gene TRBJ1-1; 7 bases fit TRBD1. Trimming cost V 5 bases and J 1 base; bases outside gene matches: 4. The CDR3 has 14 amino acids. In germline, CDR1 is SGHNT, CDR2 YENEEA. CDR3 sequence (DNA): TGTGCCAGCAGCCCTCGGACAGGGAACACTGAAGCTTTCTTT. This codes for CASSPRTGNTEAFF.

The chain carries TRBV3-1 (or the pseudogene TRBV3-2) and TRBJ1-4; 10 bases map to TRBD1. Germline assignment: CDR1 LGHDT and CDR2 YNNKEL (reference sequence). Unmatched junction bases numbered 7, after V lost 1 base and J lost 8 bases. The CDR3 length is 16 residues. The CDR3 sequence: CASSQGRTGGREKLFF. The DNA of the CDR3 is TGTGCCAGCAGCCAAGGGAGGACAGGGGGACGGGAAAAACTGTTTTTT.

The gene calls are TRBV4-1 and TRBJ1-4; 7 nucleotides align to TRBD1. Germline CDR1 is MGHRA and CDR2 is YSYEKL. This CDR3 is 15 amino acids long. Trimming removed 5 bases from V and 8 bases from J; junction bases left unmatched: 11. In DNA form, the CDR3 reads TGCGCCAGCAGCGAGCCCCGACAGGGTCGAGAAAAACTGTTTTTT. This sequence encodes CASSEPRQGREKLFF.

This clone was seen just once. This CDR3 is CASSPSAGGRQQETQYF. CDR3 nucleotides: TGCGCCAGCAGCCCCTCAGCGGGAGGGAGGCAGCAAGAGACCCAGTACTTC. The chain recombines TRBV5-1 with TRBJ2-5; 10 bases fit TRBD2. This CDR3 comprises 17 residues. Germline CDR1 reads SGHRS; CDR2 reads YFSETQ. V lost 4 bases, J lost 2 bases, and 11 bases stayed unmatched.

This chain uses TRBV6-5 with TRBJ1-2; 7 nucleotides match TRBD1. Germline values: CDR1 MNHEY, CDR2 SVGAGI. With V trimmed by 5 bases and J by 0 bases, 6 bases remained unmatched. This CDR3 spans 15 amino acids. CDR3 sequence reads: CASSRGQVSNYGYTF. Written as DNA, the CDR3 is TGTGCCAGCAGTCGCGGACAGGTTTCTAACTATGGCTACACCTTC.

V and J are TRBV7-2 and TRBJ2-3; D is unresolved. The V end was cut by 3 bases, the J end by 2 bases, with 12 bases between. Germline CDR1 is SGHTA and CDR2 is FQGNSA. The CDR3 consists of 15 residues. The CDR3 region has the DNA TGTGCCAGCAGCTTCGAGTTTCGCCCCACAGATACGCAGTATTTT. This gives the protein CASSFEFRPTDTQYF.

This CDR3 is CASSFKREAFF. The CDR3, as DNA: TGTGCCAGCAGCTTTAAGAGAGAAGCTTTCTTT. The chain couples TRBV11-3 to TRBJ1-1; no clear D gene. The V end was cut by 3 bases, the J end by 8 bases, with 7 bases between. The CDR3 runs 11 residues. Germline lookup yields CDR1 SGHNT and CDR2 YENEEA.